This is a list of T cell receptor beta chains from one sample in a study of T cell responses to AZD1222 COVID-19 vaccine. Assay used: immunoSEQ multiplex PCR; TCRdb lists only in-frame clones, some missing. The data contain about 78,000 clones, 90% of them singletons. Sequenced material: peripheral blood, taken 28 days after the second AZD1222 dose. These receptors all come from an adult who received the AZD1222 COVID-19 vaccine. CDR3s include the opening cysteine and the closing phenylalanine or tryptophan. A D gene is named only where the DNA matches it firmly. Clone size is not always given. Where it is, it says once, few, many or a class for expanded clones.

j_call	d_call	clone_size	cdr3_length	v_call	cdr3_aa	cdr3_nt
TRBJ1-2	TRBD1	NA	14	TRBV5-8	CASSYGTGSYGYTF	TGTGCCAGCAGCTATGGGACAGGCAGCTATGGCTACACCTTC
TRBJ2-1	NA	NA	15	TRBV27	CASSTFLGTYNEQFF	TGTGCCAGCAGTACCTTCCTAGGAACCTACAATGAGCAGTTCTTC
TRBJ2-7	TRBD2	few	15	TRBV4-1	CASSLESGGNYEQYF	TGCGCCAGCAGCCTAGAAAGCGGGGGGAACTACGAGCAGTACTTC
TRBJ1-1	NA	NA	13	TRBV12-3/TRBV12-4	CASSPTGNTEAFF	TGTGCCAGCAGTCCCACAGGGAACACTGAAGCTTTCTTT
TRBJ1-6	NA	NA	16	TRBV3-1/TRBV3-2	CASSQGAQGRRSPLHF	TGTGCCAGCAGCCAAGGGGCTCAGGGGCGAAGATCACCCCTCCACTTT
TRBJ1-1	NA	once	17	TRBV7-7	CASSLEAPMGHYTEAFF	TGTGCCAGCAGCTTAGAAGCCCCAATGGGGCACTACACTGAAGCTTTCTTT
TRBJ2-1	NA	NA	13	TRBV11-3	CASSLELYNEQFF	TGTGCCAGCAGCTTAGAACTTTACAATGAGCAGTTCTTC
TRBJ2-3	NA	NA	14	TRBV7-3	CASSFTGGADTQYF	TGTGCCAGCAGCTTTACCGGGGGTGCAGATACGCAGTATTTT
TRBJ1-2	NA	few	13	TRBV6-5	CASSYHGGDGYTF	TGTGCCAGCAGTTACCATGGGGGGGATGGCTACACCTTC
TRBJ1-5	NA	few	14	TRBV18	CASSVGQTNQPQHF	TGTGCCAGCTCAGTTGGACAGACCAATCAGCCCCAGCATTTT
TRBJ2-5	TRBD1	NA	16	TRBV7-9	CASSPGTGGIQETQYF	TGTGCCAGCAGCCCCGGGACAGGGGGAATCCAAGAGACCCAGTACTTC
TRBJ1-2	NA	NA	16	TRBV3-1/TRBV3-2	CASSQGLKGGSYGYTF	TGTGCCAGCAGCCAAGGATTAAAGGGGGGGAGCTATGGCTACACCTTC
TRBJ2-7	NA	once	18	TRBV11-3	CASSLEIGGQGVSYEQYF	TGTGCCAGCAGCTTAGAAATCGGGGGGCAGGGGGTCTCCTACGAGCAGTACTTC
TRBJ1-3	NA	NA	16	TRBV25-1	CASSGTYGEGQDTIYF	TGTGCCAGCAGTGGTACCTATGGGGAAGGACAAGACACCATATATTTT
TRBJ2-5	NA	NA	14	TRBV11-3	CASSVGDWRETQYF	TGTGCCAGCAGCGTAGGGGACTGGCGGGAGACCCAGTACTTC
TRBJ2-5	TRBD1	NA	14	TRBV3-1/TRBV3-2	CASSPGTVAETQYF	TGTGCCAGCAGCCCCGGGACAGTTGCGGAGACCCAGTACTTC
TRBJ2-5	TRBD2	NA	14	TRBV30	CAWSAPLAHGTQYF	TGTGCCTGGAGTGCCCCACTAGCGCATGGGACCCAGTACTTC
TRBJ1-5	NA	once	13	TRBV6-6	CASNLQGDQPQHF	TGTGCCAGCAATCTACAGGGAGATCAGCCCCAGCATTTT
TRBJ2-7	NA	NA	14	TRBV3-1/TRBV3-2	CASSQVPRAARLYF	TGTGCCAGCAGCCAAGTTCCCCGGGCCGCTAGACTGTACTTC
TRBJ2-7	NA	NA	16	TRBV27	CASSLSPLGTGTEQYF	TGTGCCAGCAGTTTATCCCCCCTCGGGACGGGCACCGAGCAGTACTTC
TRBJ1-4	NA	NA	12	TRBV3-1/TRBV3-2	CASSTQSEKLFF	TGTGCCAGCAGCACACAGAGCGAAAAACTGTTTTTT
TRBJ1-2	TRBD1	NA	15	TRBV19	CASRLGDSGVYGYTF	TGTGCCAGTAGGTTGGGGGACAGCGGAGTCTATGGCTACACCTTC
TRBJ2-1	NA	once	14	TRBV27	CASSFGLAYNEQFF	TGTGCCAGCAGTTTCGGCCTGGCCTACAATGAGCAGTTCTTC
TRBJ2-7	NA	NA	15	TRBV27	CASSFGQSGTYEQYF	TGTGCCAGCAGTTTCGGACAGTCTGGAACCTACGAGCAGTACTTC
TRBJ1-6	TRBD1	NA	16	TRBV28	CASSLHTGASGSPLHF	TGTGCCAGCAGTTTACATACAGGGGCATCGGGCTCACCCCTCCACTTT
TRBJ1-1	NA	NA	11	TRBV6-4	CASSDRVRAFF	TGTGCCAGCAGTGACAGGGTCCGCGCTTTCTTT
TRBJ1-2	NA	NA	14	TRBV27	CASRPGHRNYGYTF	TGTGCCAGCAGGCCGGGACACAGAAACTATGGCTACACCTTC
TRBJ2-5	TRBD2	NA	17	TRBV5-4	CASSLKLAGGPGETQYF	TGTGCCAGCAGCTTGAAACTAGCGGGGGGACCGGGTGAGACCCAGTACTTC
TRBJ1-4	NA	NA	13	TRBV30	CAWTGRTNEKLFF	TGTGCCTGGACAGGGAGAACTAATGAAAAACTGTTTTTT
TRBJ1-2	TRBD1	NA	12	TRBV11-2	CASSSTGVGYTF	TGTGCCAGCAGCTCGACAGGGGTTGGCTACACCTTC
TRBJ2-3	NA	NA	13	TRBV6-5	CATAKGFTDTQYF	TGTGCCACTGCCAAGGGGTTCACAGATACGCAGTATTTT
TRBJ1-2	NA	NA	12	TRBV11-3	CASSFGPGGYTF	TGTGCCAGCAGCTTCGGGCCTGGCGGCTACACCTTC
TRBJ2-1	NA	NA	11	TRBV6-6	CASSENDEQFF	TGTGCCAGCAGCGAAAACGATGAGCAGTTCTTC
TRBJ1-2	TRBD1	NA	13	TRBV25-1	CASSRTGERGYTF	TGTGCCAGCAGCAGGACAGGGGAGCGTGGCTACACCTTC
TRBJ2-7	TRBD2	NA	15	TRBV11-1	CASSSQGGAKGEQYF	TGTGCCAGCAGCTCGCAGGGAGGGGCAAAGGGCGAGCAGTACTTC
TRBJ2-5	NA	NA	13	TRBV11-2	CASSSSGQETQYF	TGTGCCAGCAGCTCAAGTGGTCAAGAGACCCAGTACTTC
TRBJ1-1	NA	NA	13	TRBV14	CASSPRVEEKAFF	TGTGCCAGCAGCCCAAGGGTTGAGGAGAAAGCTTTCTTT
TRBJ2-7	TRBD1	NA	13	TRBV5-4	CASSQQGKYEQYF	TGTGCCAGCAGCCAACAGGGGAAATACGAGCAGTACTTC
TRBJ1-3	NA	NA	14	TRBV9	CASSVDYGGNTIYF	TGTGCCAGCAGCGTAGATTATGGGGGAAACACCATATATTTT
TRBJ2-2	NA	NA	13	TRBV12-3/TRBV12-4	CASSAGDTGELFF	TGTGCCAGCAGTGCAGGGGACACCGGGGAGCTGTTTTTT
TRBJ2-5	NA	NA	13	TRBV13	CASSPPPWETQYF	TGTGCCAGCAGCCCTCCGCCGTGGGAGACCCAGTACTTC
TRBJ1-5	NA	NA	14	TRBV27	CASSHSPRNQPQHF	TGTGCCAGCAGTCACTCCCCAAGGAATCAGCCCCAGCATTTT
TRBJ2-3	TRBD2	NA	15	TRBV7-3	CASSYGTSVLDTQYF	TGTGCCAGCAGCTACGGGACTAGCGTCTTAGATACGCAGTATTTT
TRBJ1-1	NA	NA	13	TRBV6-6	CASTLGGETEAFF	TGTGCCAGCACCCTCGGAGGGGAGACTGAAGCTTTCTTT
TRBJ2-3	NA	NA	14	TRBV7-9	CASSLTLGTDTQYF	TGTGCCAGCAGCTTAACCTTGGGGACAGATACGCAGTATTTT
TRBJ1-3	NA	NA	14	TRBV2	CASSVKYSGNTIYF	TGTGCCAGCAGTGTCAAATACTCTGGAAACACCATATATTTT